This passage covers 23 T cell receptor beta chains from one sample sequenced in a study of control samples from healthy donors and cancer patients (dated by TCRdb to the early 2020s). The receptor library was made with the immunoSEQ multiplex PCR assay. TCRdb carries this immuneACCESS record with in-frame sequences only. Its versions omit some clonotypes, under half of them owing to an unresolved V gene in the studies checked, with the rest unexplained. Within this sample are about 17,000 clones, with 85% to 90% of them counted one time only. Together, the top ten hold around 30% of the sample. The sample consisted of PBMCs. These receptors all come from a man aged 55-75 years with head and neck cancer.

The chain carries TRBV6-5 and TRBJ2-1, with TRBD1 as a possible D gene (6 bases). In germline, CDR1 is MNHEY, CDR2 SVGAGI. The CDR3 sequence is 15 residues long. The germline V and J ends were trimmed by 6 bases and 0 bases, with 12 bases remaining between them. The CDR3 DNA reads TGTGCCAGCAGCATTGACAGGTTCTCCTACAATGAGCAGTTCTTC. This gives the protein CASSIDRFSYNEQFF.

CDR3 nucleotide sequence: TGTGCCAGCAGCCCCCCGGGGGCCGGGGATACGCAGTATTTT. Encoded protein: CASSPPGAGDTQYF. The rearrangement joins TRBV6-5 to TRBJ2-3; tentatively, D is TRBD1 or TRBD2 (6 bases each). This CDR3 region has 14 residues. Germline V gene data show CDR1 as MNHEY and CDR2 as SVGAGI. Trimming cost V 6 bases and J 6 bases, with 16 bases left between them.

CDR3 loop: CSVGGETYTEAFF. The CDR3, as DNA: TGCAGCGTTGGTGGGGAAACTTACACTGAAGCTTTCTTT. The V and J genes are TRBV29-1 and TRBJ1-1; D is undetermined. The V end was cut by 4 bases, the J end by 3 bases, with 12 bases between. This CDR3 spans 13 amino acids. The germline V gene has CDR1 SQVTM and CDR2 ANQGSEA.

The chain combines TRBV7-9 with TRBJ1-1; D not resolved. V lost 6 bases and J lost 1, with 9 bases in between. This CDR3 has 13 residues. Germline CDR1 SEHNR, CDR2 FQNEAQ (reference sequence). The CDR3 reads CASRWEENTEAFF. The DNA of the CDR3 is TGTGCCAGCAGATGGGAGGAGAACACTGAAGCTTTCTTT.

The chain joins TRBV12-3 or TRBV12-4 to TRBJ1-1; D is unclear. The CDR3 length is 12 residues. V shed 2 bases and J shed 7 bases, with 8 bases lying between them. CDR3 DNA: TGTGCCAGCAGTTTAAAACGGAGTGAAGCTTTCTTT. Amino acid sequence: CASSLKRSEAFF.

The V and J genes are TRBV6-5 and TRBJ1-6; TRBD1 matches at 9 bases. Germline trimming cut 6 bases from V and 10 bases from J; bases unmatched to any gene: 10. This CDR3 is built from 15 residues. Per the germline V gene, CDR1 is MNHEY and CDR2 is SVGAGI. The CDR3 sequence is CASRTKTGGRSPLHF. Here the CDR3 DNA reads TGTGCCAGCAGAACCAAGACAGGGGGTCGATCACCCCTCCACTTT.

The chain's CDR3 is CASSFGQRARMNTEAFF. The CDR3 DNA follows: TGCGCCAGCAGCTTTGGCCAGAGGGCCAGGATGAACACTGAAGCTTTCTTT. This chain links TRBV5-1 with TRBJ1-1; D not certain. This CDR3 is built from 17 residues. Looked up from germline, CDR1 is SGHRS and CDR2 is YFSETQ. V was cut by 2 bases and J by 0 bases, with 17 bases left in between.

The chain couples TRBV27 to TRBJ2-7; D tentatively reads TRBD1 or TRBD2 (5 bases each). This CDR3 spans 15 amino acids. Germline V lookup: CDR1 MNHEY, CDR2 SMNVEV (reference sequence). V was trimmed by 6 bases and J by 3 bases, leaving 18 bases between them. CDR3: CASRLESGPYYEQYF. For the CDR3, the DNA is TGTGCCAGCAGACTAGAATCGGGACCGTACTACGAGCAGTACTTC.

This clone was seen a few times. V gene TRBV7-9 combines with J gene TRBJ1-4; TRBD1 matches at 7 bases. Germline loops: CDR1 SEHNR, CDR2 FQNEAQ (reference sequence). J gave up 3 bases and V 1 base, and 2 bases lay outside the gene matches. The length of the CDR3 is 15 residues. The CDR3 spells CASSLEGAANEKLFF. The CDR3 bases are TGTGCCAGCAGCTTAGAGGGGGCGGCTAATGAAAAACTGTTTTTT. The complete variable domain, with remaining parts taken from reference TRBV7-9 and TRBJ1-4, reads DTGVSQNPRHKITKRGQNVTFRCDPISEHNRLYWYRQTLGQGPEFLTYFQNEAQLEKSRLLSDRFSAERPKGSFSTLEIQRTEQGDSAMYLCASSLEGAANEKLFFGSGTQLSVL.

The rearrangement joins TRBV27 to TRBJ1-6, with D perhaps TRBD1 (6 bases). The CDR3 spans 12 residues. Trimming pared 5 bases from V and 14 bases from J, leaving 13 bases between. Germline V CDR1 and CDR2: MNHEY, SMNVEV (reference sequence). The CDR3 here is CASSRLEGALHF. The CDR3 nucleotides are TGTGCCAGCAGTCGGCTCGAGGGGGCCCTCCACTTT.

The chain carries TRBV19 and TRBJ1-2; D call uncertain. The germline V gene encodes CDR1 LNHDA and CDR2 SQIVND (reference sequence). The V end was cut by 5 bases, the J end by 0 bases, with 4 bases between. The CDR3 consists of 12 residues. The CDR3 DNA reads TGTGCCAGTAGTTATACTAACTATGGCTACACCTTC. The encoded protein is CASSYTNYGYTF.

V gene TRBV2 combines with J gene TRBJ2-7; no reliable D call. The CDR3 totals 13 residues. V was cut by 5 bases and J by 2 bases, with 10 bases left in between. Looked up from germline, CDR1 is SNHLY and CDR2 is FYNNEI. This CDR3 reads CASSITMPYEQYF. CDR3 coding DNA: TGTGCCAGCAGTATTACGATGCCCTACGAGCAGTACTTC.

V gene TRBV23-1 combines with J gene TRBJ1-1, with 7 bases that match TRBD1. TRBV23-1 belongs to the ORF category, with a function that is uncertain. V shed 2 bases and J 4 bases; nucleotides not matched to a gene: 4. CDR3 length equals 14 residues. The CDR3 is CASSQQGVLTEAFF. CDR3 in DNA: TGCGCCAGCAGTCAACAGGGGGTACTCACTGAAGCTTTCTTT.

This rearrangement joins TRBV6-5 to TRBJ2-2, with TRBD1 as a possible D gene (6 bases). This CDR3 contains 15 residues. V was cut by 1 base and J by 6 bases, with 12 bases left in between. Per germline, CDR1 MNHEY and CDR2 SVGAGI. The CDR3 sequence is CASSYWAQGSGELFF. The DNA of the CDR3 is TGTGCCAGCAGTTACTGGGCTCAGGGGTCCGGGGAGCTGTTTTTT.

The rearrangement uses TRBV3-1 (or the pseudogene TRBV3-2) and TRBJ1-5; weak D call: TRBD1 (5 bases). Trimming removed 1 base at V and 1 base at J, with 5 bases between. The CDR3 has 14 residues. The germline CDR1 and CDR2 sequences are LGHDT and YNNKEL (reference sequence). In DNA, the CDR3 is TGTGCCAGCAGCCAAGGACAGAGCAATCAGCCCCAGCATTTT. It translates to CASSQGQSNQPQHF.

The rearrangement uses TRBV6-2 or TRBV6-3 and TRBJ1-2; 11 bases are shared with TRBD1. Germline loops: CDR1 MNHEY, CDR2 SVGEGT. The J segment lost 2 bases and the V segment lost 2 bases, leaving 7 bases of the junction unmatched. The CDR3 has 17 amino acids. The DNA for the CDR3 is TGTGCCAGCAGTTACCCCGGACAGGGGGCAAGAAACTATGGCTACACCTTC. Translated, it gives CASSYPGQGARNYGYTF.

With respect to this clone: Its ends do not fully match the called genes, so a read error is possible. Other DNA sequences of this sample code for an identical CDR3. The chain uses TRBV29-1 and TRBJ2-7, with D possibly TRBD2 on 5 matching bases. The CDR3 extends over 14 amino acids. Germline CDR1 SQVTM, CDR2 ANQGSEA. CDR3 amino acids: CSVDPGYGSYEQYF. CDR3 coding DNA: TGTAGCGTTGACCCAGGCTACGGTTCCTACGAGCAGTACTTC.

Sample share makes this clone medium-sized. The CDR3 bases are TGTGCCAGCAGCGTAGACTATCGTTTGGGTGGCTACACCTTC. This encodes CASSVDYRLGGYTF. This chain uses TRBV9 with TRBJ1-2; D is unclear. Trimming removed 0 bases at V and 7 bases at J, with 13 bases between. Germline assignment: CDR1 SGDLS and CDR2 YYNGEE. CDR3 size: 14 residues.

The V and J genes are TRBV10-3 and TRBJ2-5, with 7 bases aligning to TRBD1. V dropped 7 bases and J dropped 5; count of bases not matched to a gene: 13. Germline-derived CDR1 and CDR2 are ENHRY and SYGVKD. This CDR3 region has 15 residues. CDR3 DNA sequence: TGTGCCATCACCGAAGCTCTGGGACAGTGGGAGACCCAGTACTTC. Its translation is CAITEALGQWETQYF.

This chain links TRBV5-1 with TRBJ1-3; D unclear. Trimming stripped 3 bases from V and 0 bases from J, with 10 bases between. CDR1 and CDR2 (germline): SGHRS, YFSETQ. The CDR3 spans 15 residues. CDR3 nucleotides: TGCGCCAGCAGCTCGACGGCATACTCTGGAAACACCATATATTTT. It yields the protein CASSSTAYSGNTIYF.

The gene calls are TRBV14 and TRBJ1-6; a weak D match, TRBD1 (5 bases). This CDR3 is 14 amino acids long. V dropped 3 bases and J dropped 9 bases, with 12 bases sitting between them. CDR1 is SGHDN, CDR2 FVKESK, per germline. The CDR3 here is CASSHREPGSPLHF. The CDR3 bases are TGTGCCAGCAGCCACAGGGAACCGGGTTCACCCCTCCACTTT.

This clone is a singleton in its sample. The CDR3 reads CASSQVAVTGELFF. CDR3 DNA: TGTGCCAGCAGCCAAGTAGCCGTGACCGGGGAGCTGTTTTTT. The chain is built from TRBV3-1 (or the pseudogene TRBV3-2) and TRBJ2-2; no clear D. Trimming pared 1 base from V and 5 bases from J, leaving 8 bases between. Germline V lookup: CDR1 LGHDT, CDR2 YNNKEL (reference sequence). This CDR3 contains 14 residues.

V and J are TRBV7-2 and TRBJ2-2; no clear D gene. With 3 bases removed from V and 4 bases from J, the gap between germline ends came to 3 bases. CDR3 length: 12 residues. CDR1 and CDR2 (germline): SGHTA, FQGNSA. CDR3 in DNA: TGTGCCAGCAGCTTCTTCACCGGGGAGCTGTTTTTT. Its translation is CASSFFTGELFF.